The clone carrying this T cell receptor beta chain was detected once. The antigen remains unidentified. V was clipped by 1 base and J by 3 bases; unmatched bases: 5. The CDR3 extends over 16 amino acids. Germline V lookup: CDR1 MGHRA, CDR2 YSYEKL. When about ten days of culture had elapsed, CD4+ T cells were isolated. Participants were given two doses of BNT162b2 or mRNA-1273 vaccine. All vaccine recipients tested negative for nucleocapsid antibodies and had never contracted SARS-CoV-2 infection. The entry originates in a study of vaccination effects on CD4 cells after COVID-19. Whole-study context: Post-vaccine sampling occurred a median 72 days after the second dose. The culture medium for approximately 1.9 million PBMC per well included roughly 9.2 IU/ml IL-2 and around 10 ug/ml peptides. Findings and limits, study-wide: Relatively few convalescent patients took part in the study, which had no early post-infection timepoints.

TCRdb keeps only in-frame clones here, not all; method: immunoSEQ multiplex PCR. This table holds tens of thousands of clones, under 80% found once. The TCR was taken from a human donor who received a COVID-19 vaccine. This chain links TRBV4-1 with TRBJ2-2; 7 nucleotides agree with TRBD2. The specimen was CD4+ T cells from PBMCs cultured without peptide, collected after COVID-19 vaccination. The CDR3 is CASSQGGGMYTGELFF. In DNA form, the CDR3 reads TGCGCCAGCAGCCAAGGCGGGGGTATGTACACCGGGGAGCTGTTTTTT.